These T cell receptor beta chains were read from a single sample in a study of technical replicates of blood from several donors. Profiled with immunoSEQ multiplex PCR; TCRdb holds only in-frame clones, not every one. The sample includes about 81,000 clones, roughly 96% of them seen just once. Sequences were obtained from T cells isolated from PBMCs. The receptor set was obtained from a human donor in good health. Each CDR3 is given with its conserved first and last residue. The D gene is left open where the match is weak. Size is stated for part of the rows, as once, few or many counts, or as a class when the clone is expanded.

J: TRBJ2-7; V: TRBV13; D: TRBD2; size: .; CDR3: CASSWTGRVEQYF; DNA: TGTGCCAGCAGCTGGACGGGGAGGGTCGAGCAGTACTTC
J: TRBJ2-2; V: TRBV7-8; D: TRBD2; size: .; CDR3: CASRAPTSGGDTGELFF; DNA: TGTGCCAGCAGAGCCCCCACTAGCGGGGGGGACACCGGGGAGCTGTTTTTT
J: TRBJ2-3; V: TRBV5-1; D: TRBD1; size: .; CDR3: CASSYLGTGSTDTQYF; DNA: TGCGCCAGCAGCTACCTCGGGACAGGGTCCACAGATACGCAGTATTTT
J: TRBJ2-5; V: TRBV9; D: TRBD1; size: .; CDR3: CASSATGKQETQYF; DNA: TGTGCCAGCAGCGCGACAGGGAAGCAAGAGACCCAGTACTTC
J: TRBJ2-2; V: TRBV12-5; D: .; size: .; CDR3: CASGLRGTGELFF; DNA: TGTGCTAGTGGTTTAAGGGGGACCGGGGAGCTGTTTTTT
J: TRBJ2-1; V: TRBV5-1; D: .; size: .; CDR3: CASSLEGQTRYNEQFF; DNA: TGCGCCAGCAGCTTGGAAGGACAGACACGCTACAATGAGCAGTTCTTC
J: TRBJ2-1; V: TRBV29-1; D: .; size: .; CDR3: CSVDNNEQFF; DNA: TGCAGCGTTGACAACAATGAGCAGTTCTTC
J: TRBJ2-3; V: TRBV2; D: TRBD2; size: .; CDR3: CASSARGGGLTDTQYF; DNA: TGTGCCAGCAGTGCCCGGGGGGGAGGACTCACAGATACGCAGTATTTT
J: TRBJ2-7; V: TRBV2; D: .; size: .; CDR3: CASRVRHYEQYF; DNA: TGTGCCAGCAGAGTCAGGCACTACGAGCAGTACTTC
J: TRBJ2-7; V: TRBV28; D: TRBD2; size: .; CDR3: CASRRRSWGLAIHEQYF; DNA: TGTGCCAGCAGACGACGATCGTGGGGACTAGCGATCCACGAGCAGTACTTC
J: TRBJ2-3; V: TRBV7-9; D: TRBD1; size: .; CDR3: CASSFNPGGSADTQYF; DNA: TGTGCCAGCAGTTTTAACCCAGGGGGATCGGCAGATACGCAGTATTTT
J: TRBJ2-1; V: TRBV5-1; D: .; size: .; CDR3: CASRGGTYNEQFF; DNA: TGCGCCAGCAGGGGGGGTACCTACAATGAGCAGTTCTTC
J: TRBJ1-1; V: TRBV5-1; D: .; size: .; CDR3: CASSLNYGSDTEAFF; DNA: TGCGCCAGCAGCTTGAATTATGGCAGTGACACTGAAGCTTTCTTT
J: TRBJ2-7; V: TRBV9; D: TRBD2; size: .; CDR3: CASSVGGRGTYEQYF; DNA: TGTGCCAGCAGCGTAGGGGGGAGGGGAACCTACGAGCAGTACTTC
J: TRBJ2-7; V: TRBV7-9; D: .; size: once; CDR3: CASSQGIGRDSYEQYF; DNA: TGTGCCAGCAGCCAAGGGATCGGACGGGACTCCTACGAGCAGTACTTC
J: TRBJ2-1; V: TRBV11-3; D: TRBD2; size: .; CDR3: CASSVATSGSYNEQFF; DNA: TGTGCCAGCAGCGTCGCAACTAGCGGGAGCTACAATGAGCAGTTCTTC
J: TRBJ2-3; V: TRBV6-5; D: .; size: .; CDR3: CASSPPGGSTDTQYF; DNA: TGTGCCAGCAGCCCCCCTGGCGGGAGCACAGATACGCAGTATTTT